This T cell receptor beta chain appears in the sequencing data of a study of identical twins (dated by TCRdb to the mid-2010s). For the wider study: To test whether fetal clonotypes persist, the study used deep sequencing on TCR alpha and beta repertoires from monozygotic twins, unrelated adults of various ages, and cord blood. Replicate twin experiments were performed at different times using different library preparation protocols to rule out contamination.

A word on this clonotype: Its antigen remains undetermined. The sample holds no much larger clone one base away, and base qualities are not on file.

Library creation used 5' RACE. This sample was sequenced with an Illumina HiSeq 2000. Template switching added a universal primer binding site, and the final cDNA carried a unique molecular identifier that allowed TCR cDNA molecules to be counted accurately. Specific primers in the conserved constant-segment region were used to synthesize first-strand cDNA for TCR alpha and beta chains. To control for contamination, every cDNA library carried two barcodes: a SMART-Mk sample barcode plus Illumina barcodes. TruSeq adapter sequences, together with Illumina sample barcodes, were added in two successive PCR steps. The Illumina HiSeq platform was used with custom primers to sequence TCR alpha and beta cDNA libraries. On the authors' methods: MiGEC was used to process raw reads and extract unique molecular identifiers, and MiXCR was used to find CDR3 positions. Recombination models were inferred per individual with the repgenHMM and IGoR tools using an EM algorithm. The tcR package in R was used for shared clonotype analysis, with sharing normalized by the product of cloneset sizes. To study raw recombination without the effects of thymic and clonal selection, out-of-frame nonproductive sequences were analyzed. TCRdb trimmed public reads at Q25 via fastp, called clones via MiXCR and kept in-frame beta chains. Each CDR3 protein gets just one entry, which takes the most common genes and DNA from the rows behind it. TCRdb, not the authors, supplied the V and J calls. The sample profile shows just over 450,000 distinct CDR3 sequences; around 14% of them were found once. The biggest ten clones account for roughly 0.5% of the sample.

Every donor in the study was a healthy Caucasian. The twin cohort consisted of three pairs of female monozygotic twins, all aged about 18 to 30 years. Positive isolation kits from Invitrogen were used to isolate the CD4+ and CD8+ T cell populations. V and J are trimmed by 3 bases and 7 bases, and the gene matches miss 9 bases of the junction. CDR3 length: 15 amino acids, cysteine to phenylalanine. Only the CDR3 DNA stays, 45 bases, in frame from base 1. From a lookup of the germline V gene (reference sequence), CDR1 and CDR2 are SEHNR and FQNEAQ. Overall results and qualifications from the work: Out-of-frame TCR alpha sharing in monozygotic twins was systematically underestimated by recombination models, whereas sharing between unrelated individuals was in agreement with the recombination models. The excess sharing between twins in beta out-of-frame sequences was weaker because fewer shared sequences reduced the signal-to-noise ratio. Zero-insertion analyses could be partly confounded by invariant T cells such as MAIT and iNKT, though diverse VJ usage argued against such confounding for most clonotypes. Compared with coincidental sharing between unrelated individuals, out-of-frame TCR alpha sequences shared between twins had an excess of sequences with low generation probability. Because the same donors could not be followed over many years, the conclusions depended on cross-sectional statistical analysis. Abundant cord blood beta clonotypes had fewer insertions, young adult naive repertoires showed a similar but weaker trend, and memory repertoires showed no such trend.

The same data also went into a second study, on yellow fever vaccine responses in identical twins. The second study reports: According to the authors, in identical twins the way T cells responded to vaccination appeared partly convergent and partly personalized. Focusing on identical twins, the study followed the T cell clones that responded to the vaccine, and did so with precision.

The TCR was taken from a woman aged 18-30 years in good health. Sample: CD4+ T cells sorted from blood. In this chain, TRBV7-9 is recombined with TRBJ2-1, and TRBD2 aligns with 7 junction nucleotides. In nucleotides, the sequence is TGTGCCAGCAGCTTTCTAGCGGAAGTTTCGAATGAGCAGTTCTTC. This is translated as CASSFLAEVSNEQFF.